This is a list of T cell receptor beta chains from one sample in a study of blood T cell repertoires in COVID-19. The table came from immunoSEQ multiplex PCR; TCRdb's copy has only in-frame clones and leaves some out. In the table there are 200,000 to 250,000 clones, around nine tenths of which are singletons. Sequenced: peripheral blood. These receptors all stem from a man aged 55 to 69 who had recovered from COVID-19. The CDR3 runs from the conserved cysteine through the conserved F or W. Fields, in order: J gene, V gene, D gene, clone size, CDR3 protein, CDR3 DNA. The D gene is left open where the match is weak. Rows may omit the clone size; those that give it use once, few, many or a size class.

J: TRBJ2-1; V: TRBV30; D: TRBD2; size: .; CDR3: CAWGVTGGPGEQFF; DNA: TGTGCCTGGGGAGTTACGGGAGGGCCGGGTGAGCAGTTCTTC
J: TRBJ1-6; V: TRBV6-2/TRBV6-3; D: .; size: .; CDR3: CASSWQDSPLHF; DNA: TGTGCCAGCAGTTGGCAGGATTCACCCCTCCACTTT
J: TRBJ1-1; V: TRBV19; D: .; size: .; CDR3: CASSGGQRLNTEAFF; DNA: TGTGCCAGTAGTGGGGGACAACGATTGAACACTGAAGCTTTCTTT
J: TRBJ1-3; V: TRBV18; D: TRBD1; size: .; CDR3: CASSPLRPGQGTGNTIYF; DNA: TGTGCCAGCTCACCATTACGCCCGGGACAGGGAACCGGAAACACCATATATTTT
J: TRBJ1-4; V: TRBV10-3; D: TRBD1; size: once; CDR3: CAISESTRQGEKLFF; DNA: TGTGCCATCAGTGAGTCGACGAGACAGGGGGAAAAACTGTTTTTT
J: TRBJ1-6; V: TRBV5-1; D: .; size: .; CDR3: CASSFTVPSYNSPLHF; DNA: TGCGCCAGCAGCTTTACAGTCCCCTCCTATAATTCACCCCTCCACTTT
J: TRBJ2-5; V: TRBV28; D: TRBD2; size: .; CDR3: CASKGGVETQYF; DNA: TGTGCCAGCAAGGGAGGGGTGGAGACCCAGTACTTC
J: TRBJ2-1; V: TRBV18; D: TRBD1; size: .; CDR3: CASNPGTGKSNEQFF; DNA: TGTGCCAGCAACCCAGGGACAGGGAAGAGCAATGAGCAGTTCTTC
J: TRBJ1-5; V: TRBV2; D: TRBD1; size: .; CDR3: CASSEAGIDRGFNQPQHF; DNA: TGTGCCAGCAGTGAAGCGGGGATCGACAGGGGGTTCAATCAGCCCCAGCATTTT
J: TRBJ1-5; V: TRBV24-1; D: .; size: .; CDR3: CATSDSGSRPQHF; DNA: TGTGCCACCAGTGATTCAGGGTCCCGGCCCCAGCATTTT
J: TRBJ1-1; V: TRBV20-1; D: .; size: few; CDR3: CSASRGARAEAFF; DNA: TGCAGTGCTAGTCGGGGGGCTCGGGCTGAAGCTTTCTTT
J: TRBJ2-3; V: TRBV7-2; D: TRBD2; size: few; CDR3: CASSQPFGGYSDTQYF; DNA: TGTGCCAGCAGCCAACCCTTCGGGGGGTATTCAGATACGCAGTATTTT
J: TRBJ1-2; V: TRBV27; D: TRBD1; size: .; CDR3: CASSERGGERGYTF; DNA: TGTGCCAGCTCAGAAAGAGGGGGCGAACGAGGCTACACCTTC
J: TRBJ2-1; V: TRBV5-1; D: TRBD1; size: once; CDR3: CASSLEGQGLYNEQFF; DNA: TGCGCCAGCAGCTTGGAGGGACAGGGGTTGTACAATGAGCAGTTCTTC
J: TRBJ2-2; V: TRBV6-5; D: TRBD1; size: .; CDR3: CASLGTGPGELFF; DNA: TGTGCCAGTCTGGGGACAGGACCCGGGGAGCTGTTTTTT
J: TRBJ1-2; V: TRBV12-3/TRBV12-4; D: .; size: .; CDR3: CASSLGLVNF; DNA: TGTGCCAGCAGTTTAGGGCTAGTGAACTTC
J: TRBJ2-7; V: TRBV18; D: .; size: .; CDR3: CASSPGGTPYEQYF; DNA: TGTGCCAGCTCACCGGGGGGGACACCCTACGAGCAGTACTTC
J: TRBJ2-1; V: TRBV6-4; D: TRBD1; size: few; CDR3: CASSGQGNNEQFF; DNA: TGTGCCAGCTCGGGACAGGGAAACAATGAGCAGTTCTTC
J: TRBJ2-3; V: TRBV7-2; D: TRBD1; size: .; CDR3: CASSTDRGRTDTQYF; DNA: TGTGCCAGCAGCACCGACAGGGGGCGAACCGATACGCAGTATTTT
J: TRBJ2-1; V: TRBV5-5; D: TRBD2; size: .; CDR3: CASSFGLAGSSYNEQFF; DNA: TGTGCCAGCAGCTTCGGTCTAGCGGGGAGCTCCTACAATGAGCAGTTCTTC
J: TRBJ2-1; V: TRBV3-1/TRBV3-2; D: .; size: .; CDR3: CASSQEGAFEQFF; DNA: TGTGCCAGCAGCCAAGAGGGGGCTTTCGAGCAGTTCTTC
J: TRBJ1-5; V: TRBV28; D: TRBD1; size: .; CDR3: CASSPGQGNQPQHF; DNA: TGTGCCAGCAGTCCCGGACAGGGGAATCAGCCCCAGCATTTT
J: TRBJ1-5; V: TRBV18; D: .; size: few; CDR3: CASSPPLGAGQPQHF; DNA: TGTGCCAGCTCACCACCCCTGGGCGCGGGACAGCCCCAGCATTTT
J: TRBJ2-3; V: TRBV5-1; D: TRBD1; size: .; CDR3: CASSKDRPHTDTQYF; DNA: TGCGCCAGCAGCAAGGACAGGCCTCACACAGATACGCAGTATTTT